These T cell receptor beta chains were read from a single sample in a study of blood T cell repertoires in COVID-19. Sequenced by immunoSEQ multiplex PCR; TCRdb stores in-frame clones only, minus some. Among hundreds of thousands of clones listed, around 90% were seen once. Sequenced input: peripheral blood. These receptors were taken from a man aged 55 to 70 who had recovered from COVID-19. CDR3s include the opening cysteine and the closing phenylalanine or tryptophan. Each record gives: V gene, D gene, J gene, CDR3 length, clone size, CDR3 DNA, CDR3 protein. D genes are given only for firm matches. Only some rows state a clone size, as once, few, many or a class for expanded clones.

TRBV2	.	TRBJ1-1	15	.	TGTGCCAGCAGGATACAGGGAGGGGGACGGACTGAAGCTTTCTTT	CASRIQGGGRTEAFF
TRBV5-4	.	TRBJ2-2	14	.	TGTGCCAGCAGCTTATCGAATGGCCCCGGGGAGCTGTTTTTT	CASSLSNGPGELFF
TRBV2	TRBD1	TRBJ2-3	17	.	TGTGCCAGCAGTGAAAGTTCGGCAGGGGGCCGCACAGATACGCAGTATTTT	CASSESSAGGRTDTQYF
TRBV18	TRBD1	TRBJ1-4	18	few	TGTGCCAGCTCACCATGGGGACAGTTAACTGCAACTAATGAAAAACTGTTTTTT	CASSPWGQLTATNEKLFF
TRBV14	TRBD1	TRBJ1-1	14	.	TGTGCCAGCAGCCTACCGGGACAGGGAACTGAAGCTTTCTTT	CASSLPGQGTEAFF
TRBV18	.	TRBJ2-3	12	few	TGTGCCAGCTCCCCTAGCACAGATACGCAGTATTTT	CASSPSTDTQYF
TRBV27	TRBD2	TRBJ2-3	16	.	TGTGCCAGCAGTTTATCTGGCGGGGGGGCGATAGATACGCAGTATTTT	CASSLSGGGAIDTQYF
TRBV7-9	.	TRBJ1-5	16	.	TGTGCCAGCAGCTCCGACAGTTCGTATAGCAATCAGCCCCAGCATTTT	CASSSDSSYSNQPQHF
TRBV6-5	TRBD1	TRBJ2-1	13	.	TGTGCCAGCGCCGGGGACAGGTACAATGAGCAGTTCTTC	CASAGDRYNEQFF
TRBV24-1	TRBD1	TRBJ2-2	15	.	TGTGCCACCCGTCGGACAGGGGGGAACACCGGGGAGCTGTTTTTT	CATRRTGGNTGELFF
TRBV30	.	TRBJ2-2	16	.	TGTGCCTGGAGTGATTACAGGCGGTCGAACACCGGGGAGCTGTTTTTT	CAWSDYRRSNTGELFF
TRBV11-2	TRBD2	TRBJ2-3	16	once	TGTGCCAGCAGCCCCGGACTAGCGGGTGGTACAGATACGCAGTATTTT	CASSPGLAGGTDTQYF
TRBV27	.	TRBJ2-1	13	.	TGTGCCAGCCGGTCGAGCTCCTACAATGAGCAGTTCTTC	CASRSSSYNEQFF
TRBV4-1	.	TRBJ2-3	17	.	TGCGCCAGCAGCCAGCCTGGAGCCGGGACATACTACGCTACGCAGTATTTT	CASSQPGAGTYYATQYF
TRBV4-2	TRBD2	TRBJ2-3	18	.	TGTGCCAGCAGCCAAGAACTAGCGGGGGGACTTAGCACAGATACGCAGTATTTT	CASSQELAGGLSTDTQYF
TRBV3-1/TRBV3-2	.	TRBJ1-1	15	.	TGTGCCAGCAGCCAAGGGGCAGGGGCCGACACTGAAGCTTTCTTT	CASSQGAGADTEAFF
TRBV12-3/TRBV12-4	.	TRBJ1-5	13	.	TGTGCCAGCACCATCAGGGGTAATCAGCCCCAGCATTTT	CASTIRGNQPQHF
TRBV6-5	.	TRBJ1-1	14	.	TGTGCCAGCAGTTTGGCGGGGCAGAACACTGAAGCTTTCTTT	CASSLAGQNTEAFF
TRBV5-1	.	TRBJ2-2	17	once	TGCGCCAGCAGCTTACTAGTTATCGATATGGGTACCGGGGAGCTGTTTTTT	CASSLLVIDMGTGELFF
TRBV6-5	TRBD2	TRBJ2-1	16	many	TGTGCCAGCAGTTACCTACGGGGGGGGCCCTACAATGAGCAGTTCTTC	CASSYLRGGPYNEQFF
TRBV6-1	TRBD2	TRBJ2-5	16	.	TGTGCCAGCAGTGAAGCGCTAATATGGCCGGGAGGGACCCAGTACTTC	CASSEALIWPGGTQYF
TRBV20-1	.	TRBJ2-7	14	.	TGCAGTGCTAGTCAACAGGGAGGGATCCACGAGCAGTACTTC	CSASQQGGIHEQYF
TRBV19	.	TRBJ1-5	14	.	TGTGCCAGTAGTAGCACACACAGGAACCAGCCCCAGCATTTT	CASSSTHRNQPQHF
TRBV11-2	.	TRBJ2-7	12	.	TGTGCCAGCAGCCCCCTAATCAACGAGCAGTACTTC	CASSPLINEQYF
TRBV19	TRBD1	TRBJ2-3	15	.	TGTGCCAGTAGTACTCACAGGGGAGGCACAGATACGCAGTATTTT	CASSTHRGGTDTQYF
TRBV19	.	TRBJ2-2	13	.	TGTGCCAGTGGCAGGCGGGACACCGGGGAGCTGTTTTTT	CASGRRDTGELFF
TRBV21-1	.	TRBJ1-1	16	.	TGTGCCAGCAGCAAAGAACTTACAGATATAGACACTGAAGCTTTCTTT	CASSKELTDIDTEAFF
TRBV2	.	TRBJ2-3	13	.	TGTGCCAGCAGTGTACTACCCGCAGATACGCAGTATTTT	CASSVLPADTQYF
TRBV7-6	TRBD1	TRBJ1-3	17	.	TGTGCCAGCAGCTTAGTTTTCAAGGGGGCAGATGGAAACACCATATATTTT	CASSLVFKGADGNTIYF
TRBV5-4	.	TRBJ2-3	10	.	TGTGCCAGCCTGGGGAGTACGCAGTATTTT	CASLGSTQYF
TRBV5-1	.	TRBJ2-1	15	.	TGCGCCAGCTCGTCCTTCGAGGCCTCGTACAATGAGCAGTTCTTC	CASSSFEASYNEQFF
TRBV18	TRBD2	TRBJ2-5	15	.	TGTGCCAGCTCACCGAACGGACTAGCGGAAGAGACCCAGTACTTC	CASSPNGLAEETQYF
TRBV10-2	.	TRBJ2-3	14	.	TGCGCCAGCAGTGAAGGCAGGTACACAGATACGCAGTATTTT	CASSEGRYTDTQYF
TRBV7-9	.	TRBJ1-2	16	once	TGTGCCAGCAGCTTAGACGAGGCGGACAGTAACTATGGCTACACCTTC	CASSLDEADSNYGYTF
TRBV4-1	.	TRBJ2-7	15	.	TGCGCCAGCAGCCAAGAAGGGGTTAGCTCCTACGAGCAGTACTTC	CASSQEGVSSYEQYF
TRBV9	TRBD1	TRBJ1-2	15	.	TGTGCCAGCAGCGTAGCTACAGGGGGACAGCGGGGCTACACCTTC	CASSVATGGQRGYTF
TRBV27	TRBD1	TRBJ1-2	14	.	TGTGCCAGCAGTTTATTTGGACAGGGCGGTAGCTACACCTTC	CASSLFGQGGSYTF
TRBV21-1	.	TRBJ2-2	15	.	TGTGCCACCTCCAAGGAGAAGGGGGGGTCCGGGGAGCTGTTTTTT	CATSKEKGGSGELFF
TRBV10-2	.	TRBJ2-6	15	.	TGCGCCAGCAGGTCGGGTCGCTCTGGGGCCAACGTCCTGACTTTC	CASRSGRSGANVLTF
TRBV7-8	.	TRBJ1-3	15	.	TGTGCCAGCAGCTCTAGCGGTAGCTCTGGAAACACCATATATTTT	CASSSSGSSGNTIYF
TRBV27	TRBD1	TRBJ1-1	15	.	TGTGCCAGCAGTGGGGGGACAGACCCGAGAGCTGAAGCTTTCTTT	CASSGGTDPRAEAFF
TRBV2	TRBD1	TRBJ1-5	13	.	TGTGCCAGCAGACAGGGGGCGAATCAGCCCCAGCATTTT	CASRQGANQPQHF
TRBV11-3	.	TRBJ2-3	21	.	TGTGCCAGCAGCTTAGAAGTTCCCGGGTTTGGGCGGGGCGGCAAGTCAGATACGCAGTATTTT	CASSLEVPGFGRGGKSDTQYF
TRBV29-1	.	TRBJ1-3	12	.	TGCAGCGTCACAGGGCCTGGAAACACCATATATTTT	CSVTGPGNTIYF
TRBV5-5	.	TRBJ2-3	17	.	TGTGCCAGCAGCTTTGGACTTCTTTTGATTCGCACAGATACGCAGTATTTT	CASSFGLLLIRTDTQYF
TRBV14	.	TRBJ2-2	14	.	TGTGCCAGCAGCCAACTGCGGAGCACCGGGGAGCTGTTTTTT	CASSQLRSTGELFF
TRBV10-3	.	TRBJ2-1	18	.	TGTGCCATCAGTGAGGCGAGAGGGCAGGCTTGGTCCTACAATGAGCAGTTCTTC	CAISEARGQAWSYNEQFF
TRBV15	.	TRBJ2-5	17	.	TGTGCCACCAGTAAGTTGAGGGGGGGCGATGGAGAAGAGACCCAGTACTTC	CATSKLRGGDGEETQYF
TRBV5-1	TRBD1	TRBJ2-7	16	.	TGCGCCAGCAGCTTCCCAGGACAGGGAGTTTTTGGTGAGCAGTACTTC	CASSFPGQGVFGEQYF
TRBV27	TRBD2	TRBJ2-3	16	.	TGTGCCAGCAGGGAATATAGCGGGTGGGACACAGATACGCAGTATTTT	CASREYSGWDTDTQYF